Listed below are T cell receptor beta chains from one sample, sequenced in a study of T cell responses to AZD1222 COVID-19 vaccine. Using immunoSEQ multiplex PCR, the repertoire was profiled, and TCRdb retains in-frame clones only, with some absent. The sample consists of fewer than 150,000 clones, over 85% of them appearing once. The specimen comprised peripheral blood, sampled on day 0 of AZD1222 vaccination. The receptors originated from an adult in good health. CDR3s include the opening cysteine and the closing phenylalanine or tryptophan. D genes are given only for firm matches. The size field is filled for only some rows; it gives once, few, many or a size class.

size: -
J: TRBJ1-2
length: 15
D: TRBD1
V: TRBV4-1
DNA: TGCGCCAGCAGCCAAACCGGGGACAGCGGATGGGGCTACACCTTC
CDR3: CASSQTGDSGWGYTF

size: -
J: TRBJ2-2
length: 17
D: TRBD2
V: TRBV4-3
DNA: TGCGCCAGCAGGCCGACTAGCGGGGGGGCCGACACCGGGGAGCTGTTTTTT
CDR3: CASRPTSGGADTGELFF

size: -
J: TRBJ2-5
length: 12
D: -
V: TRBV5-1
DNA: TGCGCCAGCAGCTTGGATGTGGAGACCCAGTACTTC
CDR3: CASSLDVETQYF

size: once
J: TRBJ2-1
length: 16
D: TRBD2
V: TRBV6-8
DNA: TGTGCCAGCAGTCCGACTAGCGGGGGGACCTACAATGAGCAGTTCTTC
CDR3: CASSPTSGGTYNEQFF

size: -
J: TRBJ2-2
length: 18
D: TRBD2
V: TRBV19
DNA: TGTGCCAGTAGTACCCGGACTAGCGGGAGGGCGGGCACCGGGGAGCTGTTTTTT
CDR3: CASSTRTSGRAGTGELFF

size: -
J: TRBJ2-7
length: 15
D: -
V: TRBV6-5
DNA: TGTGCCAGCAGCCCCCCCGGGAGCCCCTCCTACGAGCAGTACTTC
CDR3: CASSPPGSPSYEQYF

size: -
J: TRBJ1-1
length: 15
D: TRBD1
V: TRBV18
DNA: TGTGCCAGCTCACCATACAGGGGGCGGCGCACTGAAGCTTTCTTT
CDR3: CASSPYRGRRTEAFF

size: -
J: TRBJ2-2
length: 16
D: -
V: TRBV4-2
DNA: TGTGCCAGCAGCCTGGGGGCGGGGACGAACACCGGGGAGCTGTTTTTT
CDR3: CASSLGAGTNTGELFF

size: -
J: TRBJ1-5
length: 15
D: TRBD1
V: TRBV6-5
DNA: TGTGCCAGCAAGATCGACAGGGCAAGAGGGCAGCCCCAGCATTTT
CDR3: CASKIDRARGQPQHF

size: -
J: TRBJ2-7
length: 15
D: TRBD1
V: TRBV6-5
DNA: TGTGCCAGCAGTTTAGGCCAGGGGGCTGTCCACGAGCAGTACTTC
CDR3: CASSLGQGAVHEQYF

size: -
J: TRBJ1-2
length: 15
D: -
V: TRBV9
DNA: TGTGCCAGCAGCGTAGATGGAGGGACGAACTATGGCTACACCTTC
CDR3: CASSVDGGTNYGYTF

size: -
J: TRBJ1-2
length: 13
D: -
V: TRBV28
DNA: TGTGCCAGCAGTGACACTCCCACCGATGGCTACACCTTC
CDR3: CASSDTPTDGYTF